This T cell receptor beta chain was captured by sequencing in a study of blood T cells in healthy people across ages. Alongside a J-beta primer mix, a sample-barcoded 5' primer served in a second PCR lasting roughly 6 to 12 cycles. MiXCR, run by TCRdb on the 5' RACE reads, gives a single entry per CDR3 protein. In the table there are 380,000 or so distinct CDR3 sequences, more than 45% of which are singletons. Whole-study results and caveats: Unsorted PBMC material precluded a definitive naive versus antigen-experienced comparison.

Comments on this clonotype: Its specificity is unknown.

This CDR3 has 12 residues. Trimming pared 4 bases from V and 8 bases from J, leaving 9 bases between. Germline V gene sequence: CDR1 SGDLS, CDR2 YYNGEE. The source material was blood. The rearrangement uses TRBV9 and TRBJ2-2; TRBD2 is a possible D gene (5 bases). The origin of this receptor is a man in his 60s in good health. The CDR3 bases are TGTGCCAGCAGCCCCTGGAGGGGGGAGCTGTTTTTT. It is translated as CASSPWRGELFF.